This paragraph covers one TCR beta chain sequence. This clone's antigen is unknown. No base qualities exist here, and no much larger clone lies one base off it. Using the deep immunoSEQ assay, TCR CDR3 regions were amplified from genomic DNA by multiplex PCR. Extracted genomic DNA from each cell subset was spread evenly across all wells of several immunoSEQ 96-well plates, with each plate serving as a replicate. Each replicate PCR for sorted subsets received roughly 200 ng genomic DNA, equal to about 30,000 T cell genomes. The purified libraries were quantified using a Qubit 3.0 fluorometer, sized with a Bioanalyzer 2100, and then quantified again using the KAPA Library Quantification kit. Every immunoSEQ 96-well plate was sequenced on a dedicated single-read 150-cycle Illumina NextSeq 550 flow cell. Processing in the source paper ran as follows. The immunoSEQ output contained only junctional sequences without quality scores, so filtering could not match that applied to full-length reads. To assign V/J genes and CDR3, sequences were annotated using PyIR, a Python wrapper for IgBLAST v1.9, with IMGT germline references. Reads were removed for weak V/J assignments (E-value above 1e-6), missing CDR3, stop codons, out-of-frame junctions, or ambiguous translated residues. V3J clonotypes were defined by identical inferred V gene, J gene, and CDR3 amino acid sequence. To compute the percentage overlap between repertoires, the number of shared unique clonotypes was divided by the size of the smaller repertoire. RTK rarefaction, the Chao1 estimator, and Recon v2.1 estimates of unobserved clonotypes were used to assess repertoire richness. OLGA was used to compute generation probabilities for all TCRbeta clonotypes that the gDNA method yielded from a handful of donors. The source is immuneACCESS, and TCRdb retained only in-frame sequences with V and J called. Part of the clones is not carried over; for the studies checked, unresolved V genes explain less than half of this, and the remainder is unexplained. V and J calls and clone size are copied from that table; D and trimming were computed from the DNA. The sample table shows 950,000 to 1,100,000 clones, and about 80% are seen once. The top ten clones comprise roughly 0.65% of the sample.

Donors were healthy HIV-negative adults with no recently reported acute infections or vaccinations. All donors were Caucasian adults living in Nashville, Tennessee, USA. CD4+ T cells were enriched through magnetic negative selection, after which naive cells were positively selected on CD45RA and the remaining negative fraction served as the memory subset. Blood was obtained by leukapheresis, after which PBMCs were separated by Ficoll-Histopaque density gradient centrifugation and cryopreserved in liquid nitrogen vapor phase. Analytical flow cytometry was used to check the purity and quantity of each magnetically sorted T cell population. Each sorted fraction had its genomic DNA isolated and then quantified by UV absorbance on a Nanodrop 2000c. The sample is drawn from a study of shared clonotypes between healthy human individuals (dated by TCRdb to about 2020). Concerning the study at large: A few men and a couple of women, aged 18 to 49 years, made up the cohort. For each donor, CD4 naive and CD4 memory were each run on three plates, CD8 naive on two plates, and CD8 memory on one plate. To estimate repertoire size and how much clonotypes are shared between individuals, the study performed deep sequencing of blood TCR repertoires from roughly five healthy adults. Libraries were prepared and TCR repertoires were sequenced by different laboratories using diverse techniques, in order to increase sequencing depth and limit assay-specific biases. Between about 0.94 and 8.9 billion PBMCs per donor were obtained by leukapheresis.

Study-level results and caveats: Pairwise subsampling led to the expectation that sequencing depth would affect the degree of clonotype sharing among donors. The small number of donors limited the genetic and exposure-history diversity represented. When a few donors were compared, the shared fraction of clonotypes was about 5.5% for naive CD4, about 4% for naive CD8, roughly 2.5% for memory CD4, and 0.4% for memory CD8. Sampling was restricted to blood, and TCR repertoires in tissues likely differ from the TCR repertoires found in blood. Compared with non-shared clonotypes, the clonotypes found in all four sorted-subset donors had higher generation probabilities. Larger estimated clonotype richness was generally found for naive subsets than for memory subsets. Rarefaction of sorted-subset datasets indicated incomplete sequencing despite the large sequencing depth.

The CDR3 covers 12 residues, taking in both the cysteine and the phenylalanine. This entry keeps only the CDR3 DNA: 36 bases, framed from base 1. CDR1 is given as SNHLY and CDR2 as FYNNEI, both from the germline V gene. V is cut by 10 bases and J by 2 bases, and the space between the germline ends is 11 bases. Sequencing was performed on memory CD4+ T cells from PBMCs. The intended sense of this specimen's cell subset or site label: CD45RA-negative fraction. The sequence is built from TRBV2 and TRBJ2-5; tentative D gene TRBD2, with 5 bases matching. The TCR comes from a man aged 18 to 29 in good health. Some clones in this sample may be carry-over from other donors' samples. The DNA is as follows: TGTGCCATCGGACTCATTCAAGAGACCCAGTACTTC. Its protein is CAIGLIQETQYF.